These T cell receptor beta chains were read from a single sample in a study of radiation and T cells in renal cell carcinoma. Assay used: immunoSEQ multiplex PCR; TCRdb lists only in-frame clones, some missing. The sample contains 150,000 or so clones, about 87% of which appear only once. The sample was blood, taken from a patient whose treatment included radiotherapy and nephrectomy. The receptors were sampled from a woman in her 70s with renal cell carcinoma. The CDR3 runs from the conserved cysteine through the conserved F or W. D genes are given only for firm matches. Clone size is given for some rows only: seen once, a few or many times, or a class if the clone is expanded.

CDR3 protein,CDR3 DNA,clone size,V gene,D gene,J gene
CASSWGTGPKEKLFF,TGTGCCAGCAGCTGGGGGACAGGACCTAAGGAAAAACTGTTTTTT,NA,TRBV5-6,TRBD1,TRBJ1-4
CASRENSPLHF,TGTGCCAGCAGGGAGAATTCACCCCTCCACTTT,NA,TRBV6-1,NA,TRBJ1-6
CASRPGQVAGELFF,TGTGCCAGCAGGCCTGGACAGGTGGCCGGGGAGCTGTTTTTT,NA,TRBV5-4,TRBD1,TRBJ2-2
CASSPPGGNTYEQYF,TGTGCCAGCAGCCCACCCGGGGGAAATACCTACGAGCAGTACTTC,NA,TRBV7-2,NA,TRBJ2-7
CATAPGGGNTIYF,TGTGCCACAGCTCCTGGGGGTGGAAACACCATATATTTT,NA,TRBV15,NA,TRBJ1-3
CSVDGRDTVEAFF,TGCAGCGTTGATGGCAGGGATACGGTTGAGGCTTTCTTT,NA,TRBV29-1,NA,TRBJ1-1
CATSHPDRPPLSPLHF,TGTGCCACCAGCCACCCCGACAGGCCCCCTCTGTCACCCCTCCACTTT,NA,TRBV15,NA,TRBJ1-6
CATSPGRDYGYTF,TGTGCCACCAGCCCCGGAAGAGACTATGGCTACACCTTC,NA,TRBV15,NA,TRBJ1-2
CAWSVRGATEAFF,TGTGCCTGGAGTGTGCGGGGGGCCACTGAAGCTTTCTTT,NA,TRBV30,NA,TRBJ1-1
CASSPEGNNEKLFF,TGTGCCAGCAGCCCGGAGGGGAATAATGAAAAACTGTTTTTT,NA,TRBV7-9,NA,TRBJ1-4
CASSQLLQSTEAFF,TGCGCCAGCAGCCAACTCTTACAGAGCACTGAAGCTTTCTTT,NA,TRBV4-3,NA,TRBJ1-1
CASSSTETGANTGELFF,TGTGCCAGCTCATCAACTGAGACAGGGGCGAACACCGGGGAGCTGTTTTTT,NA,TRBV18,TRBD1,TRBJ2-2
CASTPRNRGSNQPQHF,TGTGCCAGCACCCCAAGGAACAGGGGTAGCAATCAGCCCCAGCATTTT,NA,TRBV28,TRBD1,TRBJ1-5
CASNAGGAQTQYF,TGCGCCAGCAACGCGGGGGGGGCGCAGACCCAGTACTTC,NA,TRBV5-1,TRBD2,TRBJ2-5
CASSQDRGTGQGYGYTF,TGCGCCAGCAGCCAAGATCGCGGGACAGGTCAAGGGTATGGCTACACCTTC,once,TRBV4-1,TRBD1,TRBJ1-2
CASSLERGAYNEQFF,TGTGCCAGCAGCTTAGAAAGGGGGGCATACAATGAGCAGTTCTTC,NA,TRBV7-3,NA,TRBJ2-1
CASSLSYRGGELFF,TGTGCCAGCAGCTTGTCATACAGGGGGGGGGAGCTGTTTTTT,NA,TRBV7-6,TRBD1,TRBJ2-2
CASSLGLTPLHF,TGTGCCAGCAGTTTAGGGTTAACACCCCTCCACTTT,NA,TRBV28,NA,TRBJ1-6
CASRQGFRGYTF,TGTGCCAGCAGGCAGGGGTTCAGGGGCTACACCTTC,NA,TRBV6-1,NA,TRBJ1-2
CASSPEARVGTEAFF,TGCGCCAGCAGCCCGGAGGCCAGGGTCGGCACTGAAGCTTTCTTT,NA,TRBV5-1,NA,TRBJ1-1
CSVLTAPADIQYF,TGCAGCGTCCTAACAGCCCCGGCGGACATTCAGTACTTC,NA,TRBV29-1,NA,TRBJ2-4
CASKAGATNTGELFF,TGTGCCAGTAAGGCAGGGGCCACGAACACCGGGGAGCTGTTTTTT,few,TRBV19,NA,TRBJ2-2
CASSRNTGELFF,TGTGCCAGTTCGAGGAACACCGGGGAGCTGTTTTTT,NA,TRBV6-1,NA,TRBJ2-2
CATGTGAGTEAFF,TGTGCCACCGGGACAGGGGCGGGCACTGAAGCTTTCTTT,NA,TRBV15,TRBD1,TRBJ1-1
CASSLRTSGGIGEQFF,TGTGCCAGCAGCCTGAGGACTAGCGGGGGAATCGGTGAGCAGTTCTTC,NA,TRBV5-6,TRBD2,TRBJ2-1
CASSSKGYEKLFF,TGTGCCAGCAGTTCAAAGGGTTACGAAAAACTGTTTTTT,NA,TRBV6-5,NA,TRBJ1-4
CASSELGASTDTQYF,TGTGCCAGCAGTGAACTCGGGGCTAGCACAGATACGCAGTATTTT,NA,TRBV6-1,NA,TRBJ2-3
CASSLGMSNYGYTF,TGTGCCAGCAGCCTCGGAATGTCAAACTATGGCTACACCTTC,NA,TRBV7-8,NA,TRBJ1-2
CASSLGGPYSNQPQHF,TGTGCCAGCAGCTTGGGTGGTCCATATAGCAATCAGCCCCAGCATTTT,NA,TRBV5-5,NA,TRBJ1-5
CASSPQGGGHYEQYF,TGTGCCAGCAGCCCTCAAGGCGGGGGGCACTACGAGCAGTACTTC,NA,TRBV9,TRBD2,TRBJ2-7
CATSRTGGNTEAFF,TGTGCCACCAGCAGAACAGGGGGCAACACTGAAGCTTTCTTT,NA,TRBV15,TRBD1,TRBJ1-1
CASSLGRTNTGELFF,TGTGCCAGCAGCCTCGGGAGGACGAACACCGGGGAGCTGTTTTTT,NA,TRBV5-4,TRBD2,TRBJ2-2
CASSQVGQSTGELFF,TGTGCCAGCAGCCAAGTAGGCCAAAGCACCGGGGAGCTGTTTTTT,NA,TRBV4-2,NA,TRBJ2-2
CASSVWGYNEQFF,TGTGCCAGCAGTGTTTGGGGATACAATGAGCAGTTCTTC,NA,TRBV2,NA,TRBJ2-1
CASSQDSFAGTKNIQYF,TGTGCCAGCAGCCAAGATAGCTTCGCGGGGACCAAAAACATTCAGTACTTC,NA,TRBV14,NA,TRBJ2-4
CASNIQGTEAFF,TGTGCCAGCAACATACAGGGAACTGAAGCTTTCTTT,NA,TRBV28,NA,TRBJ1-1
CASSLVPGKEQFF,TGTGCCAGCAGCTTGGTCCCGGGGAAGGAGCAGTTCTTC,NA,TRBV7-3,NA,TRBJ2-1
CASGKTTESEAFF,TGTGCTAGTGGCAAAACCACTGAGAGTGAAGCTTTCTTT,NA,TRBV12-5,NA,TRBJ1-1
CASSFVGMNTEAFF,TGTGCCAGCAGCTTTGTTGGGATGAACACTGAAGCTTTCTTT,NA,TRBV11-3,NA,TRBJ1-1
CASSSYKGPQETQYF,TGTGCCAGCAGCTCCTACAAGGGTCCGCAAGAGACCCAGTACTTC,NA,TRBV7-9,NA,TRBJ2-5
CASSPRGRVDTQYF,TGTGCCAGCAGCCCGCGGGGTCGGGTTGATACGCAGTATTTT,NA,TRBV14,NA,TRBJ2-3
CASRGQGWGEQYF,TGTGCCAGCAGGGGACAGGGATGGGGAGAGCAGTACTTC,NA,TRBV5-4,TRBD1,TRBJ2-7